The present T cell receptor beta chain was sequenced within a study of metastatic and nonmetastatic thyroid tumors. Overall study context: Repertoires from malignant and benign thyroid patients were compared across blood and tumor or nodule tissue.

Broader study findings: Reported TCR beta diversity, measured in blood and tumor, was significantly higher for malignant thyroid tumors than for benign nodules.

The authors' processing: Clinicopathological groups supplied CDR3 differences that were used to build a distant-metastasis classifier for papillary thyroid cancer. TCRdb re-clonotyped the PCR reads via MiXCR. In this record, the V and J calls reflect TCRdb's handling and not the investigators' own analysis. In the table there are 15,000 to 20,000 clones, 30% to 40% of which are singletons. Until they underwent thyroid surgery, no patient had received any treatment. Only a few counts were recorded for this clone. What it recognizes is unknown. The V and J ends lost 8 bases and 0 bases respectively, with 16 bases between them. The germline V gene encodes CDR1 KGHDR and CDR2 SFDVKD. This CDR3 region has 15 residues.

The sequencing input was tumor tissue. The clonotype originates from a male donor with papillary thyroid cancer or a benign thyroid nodule (not recorded which). Some clones in this sample may be carry-over from other donors' samples. The chain links TRBV24-1 to TRBJ2-7; tentative D call: TRBD2 (6 bases). The CDR3 here is CATMRGDLSSYEQYF. The CDR3 DNA reads as TGTGCCACCATGCGGGGAGACCTTAGCTCCTACGAGCAGTACTTC.